These 32 T cell receptor beta chains were all obtained from the same sample, sequenced in a study of blood T cells in healthy people across ages. For the second PCR, which ran for roughly 7 to 11 cycles, a sample-barcoded 5' primer and a J-beta primer mix were used. Each CDR3 protein gets one entry after TCRdb re-called the 5' RACE reads with MiXCR. The table has roughly 800,000 distinct CDR3 sequences, 35% to 40% seen once. The sequencing sample was made of blood. The receptors originated from a young man in good health.

The chain combines TRBV21-1 with TRBJ2-3; the table's D call, TRBD1, has no DNA check behind it. TRBV21-1 is listed as a pseudogene. The CDR3 consists of 16 residues. The CDR3 is CASPTRAGHYDDTQYF. Written as DNA, the CDR3 is TGTGCCAGCCCTACCCGAGCGGGACATTACGATGATACGCAGTATTTT.

This clonotype was seen a single time. A clone one base away is much larger, so this may be a read error. The rearrangement joins TRBV20-1 to TRBJ2-1; the match to TRBD2 covers 13 bases. The CDR3 loop spans 18 amino acids. Germline V gene data show CDR1 as DFQATT and CDR2 as SNEGSKA (reference sequence). The V gene end was trimmed by 1 base and the J gene end by 3 bases; junction bases not matched to a gene: 9. The CDR3 loop reads CSARAYRTSGGGYNEQFF. The CDR3 DNA is TGCAGTGCTAGAGCCTACCGCACTAGCGGGGGGGGCTACAATGAGCAGTTCTTC.

A few counts support this clonotype. The chain combines TRBV11-2 with TRBJ1-2; 10 nucleotides line up with TRBD1. The V gene end was trimmed by 5 bases and the J gene end by 8 bases; junction bases not matched to a gene: 5. CDR1 and CDR2 (germline): SGHAT, FQNNGV. The CDR3 is made up of 13 amino acids. Here the CDR3 reads CASSVGQGGGYTF. CDR3 DNA sequence: TGTGCCAGCAGCGTCGGACAGGGGGGCGGCTACACCTTC.

The chain employs TRBV20-1 and TRBJ2-3, with 10 bases fitting TRBD2. Germline values: CDR1 DFQATT, CDR2 SNEGSKA (reference sequence). Trimming at V came to 1 base and at J to 1 base, leaving 2 bases not matched to a gene. This CDR3 has 15 amino acids. The CDR3 DNA sequence: TGCAGTGCTAGAGGTAGCGGGGGGCGCACAGATACGCAGTATTTT. Translation: CSARGSGGRTDTQYF.

The sample holds a few counts of this clonotype. The chain links TRBV7-3 to TRBJ2-3; D is possibly TRBD1 or TRBD2 (5 bases each). Germline V gene data show CDR1 as SGHTA and CDR2 as FQGTGA. This CDR3 spans 17 amino acids. The ends were cut back, 0 bases at V and 6 bases at J, with 19 bases in the middle. The CDR3 region has the DNA TGTGCCAGCAGCTTAACGGGGTATGGCGGGCCAGGGGATACGCAGTATTTT. This gives the protein CASSLTGYGGPGDTQYF. The whole variable domain, filled in from reference TRBV7-3 and TRBJ2-3, reads GAGVSQTPSNKVTEKGKYVELRCDPISGHTALYWYRQSLGQGPEFLIYFQGTGAADDSGLPNDRFFAVRPEGSVSTLKIQRTERGDSAVYLCASSLTGYGGPGDTQYFGPGTRLTVL.

This clonotype was observed a few times. The chain employs TRBV7-2 and TRBJ1-1; D is ambiguous. V gave up 2 bases and J gave up 1 base, with 11 bases separating them. The CDR3 extends over 15 amino acids. Germline V gives CDR1 SGHTA, CDR2 FQGNSA. CDR3 loop: CASSLRAGENTEAFF. DNA for the CDR3: TGTGCCAGCAGCTTAAGGGCAGGCGAGAACACTGAAGCTTTCTTT.

The CDR3 here is CATSIMREKLFF. The CDR3 DNA reads TGTGCCACCAGCATTATGAGGGAAAAACTGTTTTTT. The V and J genes are TRBV15 and TRBJ1-4; no reliable D call. Trimming took 4 bases from V and 8 from J, leaving 8 bases between them. The CDR3 has 12 amino acids. CDR1 is LNHNV and CDR2 is YYDKDF in the germline V gene (reference sequence). The full variable domain, rest sourced from reference TRBV15 and TRBJ1-4, is DAMVIQNPRYQVTQFGKPVTLSCSQTLNHNVMYWYQQKSSQAPKLLFHYYDKDFNNEADTPDNFQSRRPNTSFCFLDIRSPGLGDTAMYLCATSIMREKLFFGSGTQLSVL.

A remark on this clonotype: Germline is not matched at one junction end, which may reflect a read error. The chain uses TRBV7-7 and TRBJ2-3, with a possible D match to TRBD1 (6 bases). The CDR3 has 17 amino acids. Per the germline V gene, CDR1 is SSHAT and CDR2 is FNYEAQ (reference sequence). CDR3 DNA sequence: TGTGCTAGCAGTGAGGGGGTCGGCACAAGAAGGACAGATACGCAGTATTTT. It codes for CASSEGVGTRRTDTQYF.

In DNA, the CDR3 is TGTGCCAGCAGTGGGTTCTCGGGACAGCTTTCGAACAATGAGCAGTTCTTC. Translating gives CASSGFSGQLSNNEQFF. This sequence joins TRBV25-1 and TRBJ2-1; 7 bases match TRBD1. The junction had 14 bases not matched to a gene; V was cut back by 4 bases and J by 5 bases. This CDR3 comprises 17 residues. Germline V lookup: CDR1 MGHDK, CDR2 SYGVNS.

J is TRBJ1-2 and V is TRBV5-6; 9 bases are a match to TRBD1. This CDR3 spans 14 amino acids. With V trimmed by 5 bases and J by 4 bases, 6 bases remained unmatched. Germline-derived CDR1 and CDR2 are SGHDT and YYEEEE. CDR3 in amino acids: CASSTGGASYGYTF. CDR3 DNA: TGTGCCAGCAGTACAGGGGGCGCCAGCTATGGCTACACCTTC.

This chain connects TRBV6-6 to TRBJ1-5, with 9 nucleotides matching TRBD1. CDR1 and CDR2 from the germline V gene are MNHNY and SVGAGI (reference sequence). The CDR3 is made up of 17 amino acids. The V and J ends lost 4 bases and 1 base, in that order; junction bases with no gene match: 8. CDR3 nucleotide sequence: TGTGCCAGCAGTTCTCTGAGACAGGGGGAGAGCAATCAGCCCCAGCATTTT. This sequence encodes CASSSLRQGESNQPQHF.

As for this clonotype: A much larger clone differs by one base, so this may be a read error. This chain joins TRBV7-2 and TRBJ2-5; D uncertain. TRBJ2-1 matches the DNA end more closely, so the J call is doubtful. CDR3 length equals 15 residues. Germline lookup yields CDR1 SGHTA and CDR2 FQGNSA. The CDR3 protein is CASSLGKLFQETQFF. CDR3 DNA sequence: TGTGCCAGCAGCTTAGGGAAACTTTTCCAAGAGACCCAGTTCTTC.

This clonotype has only a few counts. The chain couples TRBV12-3 or TRBV12-4 to TRBJ2-7; no clear D. V was clipped by 3 bases and J by 2 bases, with 8 bases between them. The CDR3 loop spans 13 amino acids. The CDR3 DNA sequence: TGTGCCAGCAGTTTGAGCCAAACCTACGAGCAGTACTTC. Amino acids: CASSLSQTYEQYF.

This clonotype was counted a few times. The chain couples TRBV9 to TRBJ2-2; 8 bases are shared with TRBD1. The V gene's germline CDR1 is SGDLS and CDR2 YYNGEE. V trimming: 0 bases; J trimming: 1 base; junction bases outside the gene matches: 2. This CDR3 contains 16 residues. The CDR3 region is CASSVGGQGNTGELFF. The CDR3 DNA reads as TGTGCCAGCAGCGTAGGTGGACAGGGGAACACCGGGGAGCTGTTTTTT.

Written as DNA, the CDR3 is TGTGCCACCGATCTAGCGGGCGGGGGGGGTACGCAGTATTTT. It specifies CATDLAGGGGTQYF. The V and J genes are TRBV10-3 and TRBJ2-3; TRBD2 matches 9 bases. The CDR3 spans 14 residues. Germline loops: CDR1 ENHRY, CDR2 SYGVKD. Trimming took 10 bases from V and 8 from J; bases not matched to a gene: 13.

This clonotype was observed a few times. This chain's CDR3 is CASSQALGRGGGNTGELFF. Here the CDR3 DNA reads TGCGCCAGCAGCCAAGCCCTCGGCCGAGGCGGGGGTAACACCGGGGAGCTGTTTTTT. The V and J genes are TRBV4-3 and TRBJ2-2; 7 bases align to TRBD2. The V gene end was trimmed by 1 base and the J gene end by 2 bases; junction bases not matched to a gene: 13. The length of the CDR3 is 19 residues. Germline-derived CDR1 and CDR2 are LGHNA and YSLEER.

Notes on this clonotype: Since a much larger clone is just one base distant, this may be a read error. The chain combines TRBV12-3 or TRBV12-4 with TRBJ1-2; 7 bases agree with TRBD1. The length of the CDR3 is 15 residues. CDR3 sequence (DNA): TGTGCCAGCAATTTAGCCCCGGGACAGATATATGGCTACACCTTC. As protein: CASNLAPGQIYGYTF.

The chain has TRBV4-3 and TRBJ2-5; D unresolved. The germline V gene has CDR1 LGHNA and CDR2 YSLEER. This CDR3 has 15 amino acids. Trimming left V 0 bases short and J 1 base short, with 9 bases between. The CDR3 bases are TGCGCCAGCAGCCAAGATTTAGTCCCCCAAGAGACCCAGTACTTC. The encoded protein is CASSQDLVPQETQYF.

Many counts were recorded for this clonotype. The gene calls are TRBV4-2 and TRBJ2-1; the D gene is possibly TRBD1 (5 bases). The V end was cut by 0 bases, the J end by 7 bases, with 10 bases between. The CDR3 consists of 14 residues. Germline V gene sequence: CDR1 LGHNA, CDR2 YNFKEQ. CDR3 DNA sequence: TGTGCCAGCAGCCAAGATTTGGGGCGAAATGAGCAGTTCTTC. It yields the protein CASSQDLGRNEQFF.

The chain joins TRBV27 to TRBJ1-2, with 7 bases that match TRBD1. This CDR3 is built from 18 residues. CDR1 and CDR2 (germline): MNHEY, SMNVEV (reference sequence). Trimming removed 6 bases from V and 2 bases from J; junction bases left unmatched: 18. CDR3 DNA: TGTGCCAGCAGCCAATACAGGGGAGCAGACATCCTAAACTATGGCTACACCTTC. Its translation is CASSQYRGADILNYGYTF.

This clonotype was counted a few times. The rearrangement joins TRBV10-3 to TRBJ2-5; 10 bases map to TRBD2. The CDR3 has 15 amino acids. CDR1 and CDR2 (germline): ENHRY, SYGVKD. V trimming: 6 bases; J trimming: 11 bases; junction bases outside the gene matches: 15. CDR3 protein: CAIRDSGGPGNEQYF. The CDR3 nucleotides read TGTGCCATCAGAGATAGCGGGGGGCCGGGTAATGAGCAGTACTTC.

In regard to this clonotype: A junction boundary mismatches the germline segment, possibly from a read error. This rearrangement joins TRBV7-8 to TRBJ2-7; 9 positions agree with TRBD2. The J call may be faulty, since TRBJ2-5 better matches the DNA end. The germline V gene has CDR1 SGHVS and CDR2 FQNEAQ. CDR3 length: 14 residues. CDR3 amino acids: CASSVAGDRETQYF. The CDR3 nucleotides are TGTGCCAGCAGCGTAGCGGGGGATCGAGAGACCCAGTACTTC.

V usage is TRBV4-1 and J usage is TRBJ2-7; D perhaps matches TRBD2 (5 bases). The J call may be incorrect, as the DNA end agrees better with TRBJ2-5. Germline CDR1 reads MGHRA; CDR2 reads YSYEKL. The CDR3 sequence is 16 residues long. This CDR3 is CASSQVTASLIETQYF. The DNA of the CDR3 is TGCGCCAGCAGCCAAGTGACTGCTAGCCTTATAGAGACCCAGTACTTC.

The CDR3 spells CASRSTSFAGELFF. DNA of the CDR3: TGTGCCAGCAGGTCGACTAGTTTTGCCGGGGAGCTGTTTTTT. The chain has TRBV12-3 or TRBV12-4 and TRBJ2-2; a possible D gene is TRBD2 (6 bases). This CDR3 is built from 14 residues. The V end lost 6 bases, the J end lost 6 bases, and 14 bases lay between the germline ends.

This clonotype was seen many times. The chain employs TRBV28 and TRBJ2-1; D is undetermined. CDR1 is MDHEN, CDR2 SYDVKM, per germline. This CDR3 region has 12 residues. V was shortened by 4 bases and J by 8 bases, with 9 bases between the two germline ends. CDR3 in amino acids: CASSSARDEQFF. The CDR3 DNA reads as TGTGCCAGCAGTTCGGCAAGGGATGAGCAGTTCTTC.

CDR3 DNA: TGCAGCGGCCTCAGGGGGGTGAACACTGAAGCTTTCTTT. Residues: CSGLRGVNTEAFF. J is TRBJ1-1 and V is TRBV29-1; 7 bases fit TRBD1. This CDR3 spans 13 amino acids. CDR1 is SQVTM and CDR2 is ANQGSEA in the germline V gene. Unmatched junction bases numbered 5, after V lost 7 bases and J lost 0 bases.

This clonotype came up once. This chain links TRBV4-1 with TRBJ2-4; TRBD2 matches at 7 bases. The CDR3 has 19 amino acids. V lost 0 bases to trimming and J lost 0 bases; unmatched junction nucleotides: 11. The germline V gene encodes CDR1 MGHRA and CDR2 YSYEKL. The CDR3 is CASSQDPQRGILAKNIQYF. CDR3 nucleotides: TGCGCCAGCAGCCAAGATCCCCAGCGGGGCATTCTAGCCAAAAACATTCAGTACTTC.

The chain employs TRBV18 and TRBJ1-1, with 8 bases matching TRBD1. The CDR3 is made up of 15 amino acids. Unmatched junction bases numbered 8, after V lost 6 bases and J lost 2 bases. From germline, CDR1 is KGHSH and CDR2 LQKENI. The CDR3 loop reads CASSPTTGENTEAFF. The CDR3 nucleotides are TGTGCCAGCTCGCCCACGACAGGGGAAAACACTGAAGCTTTCTTT.

The chain employs TRBV20-1 and TRBJ2-3; D uncertain. Germline V CDR1 and CDR2: DFQATT, SNEGSKA (reference sequence). V lost 1 base to trimming and J lost 4 bases, with 6 bases between them. The CDR3 extends over 12 amino acids. Written as DNA, the CDR3 is TGCAGTGCTAGAGCTGGCGCAGATACGCAGTATTTT. Protein product: CSARAGADTQYF.

This chain joins TRBV12-5 and TRBJ2-7, with TRBD1 as a possible D gene (6 bases). Germline CDR1 is LGHNT and CDR2 is FRNRAP. With 7 bases removed from V and 5 bases from J, the gap between germline ends came to 18 bases. This CDR3 spans 14 amino acids. CDR3 loop: CASADRHRTDEQYF. CDR3 sequence (DNA): TGTGCTAGTGCCGACAGGCATCGAACCGACGAGCAGTACTTC.

On this clonotype itself: This may be a read error, as it is one base from a much larger clone. In DNA form, the CDR3 reads TGTGCCAGCAGCTTTGATACAGGTTCCAGTGAGCAGTTCTTC. Translated: CASSFDTGSSEQFF. The J gene is TRBJ2-1, the V gene TRBV5-6; tentative D call: TRBD1 (5 bases). CDR1 is SGHDT and CDR2 is YYEEEE in the germline V gene. The CDR3 loop spans 14 amino acids. Trimming left V 2 bases short and J 9 bases short, with 15 bases between.

The chain is built from TRBV11-1 and TRBJ2-7; the D gene is possibly TRBD2 (5 bases). This CDR3 spans 15 amino acids. Per germline, CDR1 SGHAT and CDR2 FQDESV (reference sequence). The germline V and J ends were trimmed by 5 bases and 0 bases, with 14 bases remaining between them. Here the CDR3 DNA reads TGTGCCAGCAGCCAGACCGGGATTTCCTCCTACGAGCAGTACTTC. Translation: CASSQTGISSYEQYF.